Below are 32 T cell receptor beta chains sequenced from a single sample in a study of shared clonotypes between healthy human individuals. Profiled with immunoSEQ multiplex PCR; TCRdb holds only in-frame clones, not every one. The repertoire consists of around 2.1 million clones, with approximately 96% occurring once and the leading ten covering 0.13%. Sequenced input: naive CD4+ T cells sorted from blood. The sample's subset: CD45RA+ positively selected. All receptors come from a man aged 18 to 29 in good health.

The genes are TRBV27 and TRBJ1-1; D is unresolved. The CDR3 runs 13 residues. Germline V lookup: CDR1 MNHEY, CDR2 SMNVEV (reference sequence). Trimming removed 2 bases at V and 4 bases at J, with 8 bases between. CDR3 in DNA: TGTGCCAGCAGTTTAGATGTGGGCACTGAAGCTTTCTTT. Translating gives CASSLDVGTEAFF.

The rearrangement uses TRBV30 and TRBJ1-3, with no clear D. V dropped 2 bases and J dropped 8 bases, with 10 bases sitting between them. This CDR3 has 12 amino acids. CDR1 and CDR2 from the germline V gene are GTSNPN and SVGIG (reference sequence). In DNA, the CDR3 is TGTGCCTGGAGTCCAGACGGATACACCATATATTTT. Protein product: CAWSPDGYTIYF.

This chain connects TRBV18 to TRBJ1-5; maybe TRBD1 (6 bases). The CDR3 covers 14 residues. Germline V gene sequence: CDR1 KGHSH, CDR2 LQKENI. V was trimmed by 3 bases and J by 4 bases, leaving 10 bases between them. In DNA form, the CDR3 reads TGTGCCAGCTCACCCGGACAGCTAAATCAGCCCCAGCATTTT. The encoded protein is CASSPGQLNQPQHF.

The chain combines TRBV5-6 with TRBJ1-6; unclear D gene. CDR3 size: 15 residues. CDR1 SGHDT and CDR2 YYEEEE come from the germline V gene. The V end was cut by 0 bases, the J end by 8 bases, with 12 bases between. The CDR3 DNA reads TGTGCCAGCAGCTTGGCGGGTAGGGTTGATTCACCCCTCCACTTT. Its protein product is CASSLAGRVDSPLHF.

This chain uses TRBV6-6 with TRBJ1-6; maybe TRBD1 (6 bases). Germline-derived CDR1 and CDR2 are MNHNY and SVGAGI (reference sequence). This CDR3 comprises 16 residues. V lost 2 bases to trimming and J lost 7 bases, with 15 bases between them. As DNA, the CDR3 is TGTGCCAGCAGTTACGGGTCAGGACAGAACAATTCACCCCTCCACTTT. Residues: CASSYGSGQNNSPLHF.

The gene calls are TRBV5-4 and TRBJ2-2; the match to TRBD2 covers 8 bases. There are 16 residues in the CDR3. After removal of 0 bases from V and 3 bases from J, the junction contained 4 bases not matched to a gene. Germline-derived CDR1 and CDR2 are SGHNT and YYREEE (reference sequence). CDR3 in amino acids: CASSLGGLGDTGELFF. CDR3 coding DNA: TGTGCCAGCAGCTTGGGGGGACTAGGGGACACCGGGGAGCTGTTTTTT.

The CDR3 DNA follows: TGTGCCAGCAGCCAAGTCGACAGACCCTACGAGCAGTACTTC. Its translation is CASSQVDRPYEQYF. This sequence joins TRBV14 and TRBJ2-7, with D tentatively TRBD1 (5 bases). The CDR3 is 14 amino acids. V was cut by 1 base and J by 2 bases, with 9 bases left in between. Germline V gene data show CDR1 as SGHDN and CDR2 as FVKESK.

V gene TRBV28 combines with J gene TRBJ2-1; D perhaps matches TRBD1 (6 bases). Germline CDR1 MDHEN, CDR2 SYDVKM. The CDR3 contains 15 residues. V lost 2 bases to trimming and J lost 3 bases, with 11 bases between them. CDR3 sequence: CASSLRYRVYNEQFF. The CDR3 DNA reads TGTGCCAGCAGTTTAAGATACAGGGTCTACAATGAGCAGTTCTTC.

A note on this clone: The junction departs from germline at one end; a sequencing error may be responsible. The chain has TRBV7-7 and TRBJ2-2; D not certain. Germline assignment: CDR1 SSHAT and CDR2 FNYEAQ (reference sequence). The CDR3 has 13 residues. CDR3 DNA sequence: TGTGCTAGCACCCCCCTAAACACCGGGGAGCTGTTTTTT. Translated, it gives CASTPLNTGELFF.

The chain joins TRBV7-9 to TRBJ1-4, with D uncertain. Trimming stripped 3 bases from V and 5 bases from J, with 13 bases between. Germline assignment: CDR1 SEHNR and CDR2 FQNEAQ (reference sequence). There are 15 residues in the CDR3. The CDR3 reads CASSFLLDGNEKLFF. DNA of the CDR3: TGTGCCAGCAGCTTTCTACTCGACGGGAATGAAAAACTGTTTTTT.

The chain carries TRBV7-2 and TRBJ2-4; possibly TRBD1 or TRBD2 for D (5 bases each). Trimming left V 3 bases short and J 3 bases short, with 9 bases between. The germline V gene has CDR1 SGHTA and CDR2 FQGNSA. The CDR3 runs 14 residues. The CDR3 DNA reads as TGTGCCAGCAGCTTGGGACCGATCAAAAACATTCAGTACTTC. Protein product: CASSLGPIKNIQYF.

The chain uses TRBV4-1 and TRBJ1-1, with D possibly being TRBD1 (6 bases). The CDR3 length is 14 residues. Trimming took off 1 base at V and 4 bases at J, with 10 bases between the two ends. Germline-derived CDR1 and CDR2 are MGHRA and YSYEKL. The CDR3 DNA follows: TGCGCCAGCAGCCAAGGGGGGCTAGGCACTGAAGCTTTCTTT. Translation: CASSQGGLGTEAFF.

In regard to this clone: Other DNA sequences in the same sample also yield this CDR3. The rearrangement links TRBV11-2 to TRBJ2-7; no clear D gene. V shed 1 base and J shed 6 bases, with 4 bases lying between them. In germline, CDR1 is SGHAT, CDR2 FQNNGV. The CDR3 length is 11 residues. In nucleotides, the CDR3 is TGTGCCAGCAGCTTAGCGGGCGAGCAGTACTTC. It codes for CASSLAGEQYF.

With regard to this clone: The same CDR3 can be traced to other DNA sequences in this sample. The CDR3: CASTSTDTQYF. Written as DNA, the CDR3 is TGTGCCAGCACGAGCACAGATACGCAGTATTTT. The V gene is TRBV2, the J gene TRBJ2-3; D remains unclear. The CDR3 runs to 11 residues. The germline gives CDR1 SNHLY, CDR2 FYNNEI. Trimming took 7 bases from V and 0 from J, leaving 2 bases between them. Full variable domain (rest looked up from reference TRBV2 and TRBJ2-3): EPEVTQTPSHQVTQMGQEVILRCVPISNHLYFYWYRQILGQKVEFLVSFYNNEISEKSEIFDDQFSVERPDGSNFTLKIRSTKLEDSAMYFCASTSTDTQYFGPGTRLTVL.

The rearrangement links TRBV6-6 to TRBJ1-2; 7 nucleotides align to TRBD1. The germline CDR1 and CDR2 sequences are MNHNY and SVGAGI (reference sequence). The CDR3 has 14 amino acids. With 6 bases clipped from V and 4 bases from J, the junction kept 8 bases outside the gene matches. The CDR3 DNA is TGTGCCAGCAGACCCTCGACAGGGACCTATGGCTACACCTTC. Protein: CASRPSTGTYGYTF.

V is TRBV9 and J is TRBJ2-3, with D maybe TRBD2 (6 bases). Germline CDR1 and CDR2: SGDLS and YYNGEE. CDR3 length: 16 residues. The V end lost 4 bases, the J end lost 3 bases, and 18 bases lay between the germline ends. CDR3: CASSTRPASATDTQYF. CDR3 in DNA: TGTGCCAGCAGCACCCGCCCGGCTAGCGCAACAGATACGCAGTATTTT.

This clone has just one count. This rearrangement joins TRBV2 to TRBJ2-1, with 8 nucleotides matching TRBD1. The germline V gene encodes CDR1 SNHLY and CDR2 FYNNEI. The junction had 10 bases not matched to a gene; V was cut back by 6 bases and J by 15 bases. The CDR3 is made up of 12 amino acids. The CDR3, as DNA: TGTGCCAGCAGCGCAGGGGGCCCCGTCCCGTTCTTC. It yields the protein CASSAGGPVPFF.

The rearrangement uses TRBV18 and TRBJ2-4, with 7 nucleotides matching TRBD1. The V segment lost 2 bases and the J segment 0 bases; nucleotides outside the gene matches: 7. The CDR3 is made up of 17 amino acids. Germline V gene data show CDR1 as KGHSH and CDR2 as LQKENI. Here the CDR3 reads CASSPVLGGEAKNIQYF. The CDR3 DNA is TGTGCCAGCTCACCAGTTCTAGGGGGCGAAGCCAAAAACATTCAGTACTTC.

This rearrangement joins TRBV30 to TRBJ1-4; TRBD1 aligns across 10 bases. The CDR3 runs 14 residues. V lost 1 base to trimming and J lost 11 bases; unmatched junction nucleotides: 7. The V gene's germline CDR1 is GTSNPN and CDR2 SVGIG (reference sequence). The CDR3 DNA sequence: TGTGCCTGGAGTGCCGGGACAGGGGCACGGAAACTGTTTTTT. Its protein product is CAWSAGTGARKLFF. Using reference TRBV30 and TRBJ1-4 for the parts outside the CDR3, the full variable domain is SQTIHQWPATLVQPVGSPLSLECTVEGTSNPNLYWYRQAAGRGLQLLFYSVGIGQISSEVPQNLSASRPQDRQFILSSKKLLLSDSGFYLCAWSAGTGARKLFFGSGTQLSVL.

V gene TRBV5-1 combines with J gene TRBJ2-3; TRBD2 might be the D (5 bases). This CDR3 has 15 residues. V lost 2 bases to trimming and J lost 5 bases, with 15 bases between them. Germline CDR1 reads SGHRS; CDR2 reads YFSETQ. For the CDR3, the DNA is TGCGCCAGCAGCTTCCGGGGATCGGTTGGAGATACGCAGTATTTT. It specifies CASSFRGSVGDTQYF. Filled out from reference TRBV5-1 and TRBJ2-3, the complete variable domain reads KAGVTQTPRYLIKTRGQQVTLSCSPISGHRSVSWYQQTPGQGLQFLFEYFSETQRNKGNFPGRFSGRQFSNSRSEMNVSTLELGDSALYLCASSFRGSVGDTQYFGPGTRLTVL.

The chain couples TRBV27 to TRBJ1-6; TRBD1 agrees at 8 bases. The CDR3 consists of 17 residues. V lost 3 bases, J lost 4 bases, and 8 bases stayed unmatched. Germline CDR1 MNHEY, CDR2 SMNVEV (reference sequence). The CDR3 is CASSFVTGGSYNSPLHF. As DNA, the CDR3 is TGTGCCAGCAGTTTCGTAACAGGGGGTTCTTATAATTCACCCCTCCACTTT.

The gene calls are TRBV7-9 and TRBJ2-1; the D gene could be TRBD1 or TRBD2 (5 bases each). V lost 5 bases and J 5 bases, leaving 19 bases between the germline ends. Germline V lookup: CDR1 SEHNR, CDR2 FQNEAQ (reference sequence). The CDR3 contains 16 residues. CDR3 nucleotides: TGTGCCAGCAGCCGCAGAGGGGTTACTAGACACAATGAGCAGTTCTTC. The encoded protein is CASSRRGVTRHNEQFF.

The V gene is TRBV10-3, the J gene TRBJ2-2, with TRBD1 matching 8 bases. The germline CDR1 and CDR2 sequences are ENHRY and SYGVKD. The CDR3 loop spans 14 amino acids. Trimming took 6 bases from V and 4 from J; bases not matched to a gene: 4. The DNA for the CDR3 is TGTGCCATCAGCGGACAGGGTTTCACCGGGGAGCTGTTTTTT. It encodes CAISGQGFTGELFF.

V gene TRBV18 combines with J gene TRBJ2-1; 11 nucleotides match TRBD2. Trimming took 2 bases from V and 5 from J; bases not matched to a gene: 5. CDR3 length equals 16 residues. In germline, CDR1 is KGHSH, CDR2 LQKENI. The CDR3 nucleotides read TGTGCCAGCTCACCAAGCTTACTAGCGGGGGACAATGAGCAGTTCTTC. Protein sequence: CASSPSLLAGDNEQFF.

The rearrangement uses TRBV7-8 and TRBJ1-1, with D unclear. There are 13 residues in the CDR3. Germline CDR1 SGHVS, CDR2 FQNEAQ. V shed 1 base and J shed 9 bases, with 12 bases lying between them. CDR3 in amino acids: CASSLGYSEKAFF. CDR3 in DNA: TGTGCCAGCAGCTTAGGATACAGCGAAAAAGCTTTCTTT.

This chain links TRBV19 with TRBJ2-7; D call uncertain. The ends were cut back, 3 bases at V and 2 bases at J, with 8 bases in the middle. This CDR3 has 13 residues. The germline CDR1 and CDR2 sequences are LNHDA and SQIVND (reference sequence). The CDR3 loop reads CASSISFPYEQYF. DNA of the CDR3: TGTGCCAGTAGTATCTCTTTTCCCTACGAGCAGTACTTC.

This clone occurred once. The rearrangement links TRBV10-3 to TRBJ2-1, with 10 bases aligning to TRBD2. The CDR3 covers 15 residues. Germline trimming cut 5 bases from V and 3 bases from J; bases unmatched to any gene: 4. CDR1 is ENHRY and CDR2 is SYGVKD in the germline V gene. The CDR3 loop reads CAISSSGGVYNEQFF. The CDR3 nucleotides read TGTGCCATCAGTTCAAGCGGGGGGGTCTACAATGAGCAGTTCTTC.

The V gene is TRBV7-2, the J gene TRBJ1-2; no definite D call. Germline CDR1 is SGHTA and CDR2 is FQGNSA. V dropped 0 bases and J dropped 4 bases, with 6 bases sitting between them. CDR3 length: 13 residues. CDR3 loop: CASSLANSYGYTF. The CDR3 nucleotides are TGTGCCAGCAGCTTAGCTAACAGCTATGGCTACACCTTC.

The chain links TRBV5-4 to TRBJ2-5, with a possible D match to TRBD1 (5 bases). Germline V gene lookup returns CDR1 SGHNT and CDR2 YYREEE (reference sequence). The CDR3 is 14 amino acids. V was pared by 0 bases and J by 3 bases, with 9 bases between. The CDR3 DNA follows: TGTGCCAGCAGCTTGGGACCACAGGAAGAGACCCAGTACTTC. Residues: CASSLGPQEETQYF. Full variable domain (rest looked up from reference TRBV5-4 and TRBJ2-5): ETGVTQSPTHLIKTRGQQVTLRCSSQSGHNTVSWYQQALGQGPQFIFQYYREEENGRGNFPPRFSGLQFPNYSSELNVNALELDDSALYLCASSLGPQEETQYFGPGTRLLVL.

The V gene is TRBV18, the J gene TRBJ1-5; D may be TRBD1 (5 bases). Per the germline V gene, CDR1 is KGHSH and CDR2 is LQKENI. V lost 2 bases, J lost 3 bases, and 11 bases lay in between. The CDR3 sequence is 15 residues long. CDR3 sequence (DNA): TGTGCCAGCTCACCAAGGGGTGTTGTCAATCAGCCCCAGCATTTT. Protein sequence: CASSPRGVVNQPQHF.

The V gene is TRBV2, the J gene TRBJ2-2; 8 bases are a match to TRBD2. Germline loops: CDR1 SNHLY, CDR2 FYNNEI. The J segment lost 7 bases and the V segment lost 6 bases, leaving 13 bases of the junction unmatched. The CDR3 is made up of 16 amino acids. Written as DNA, the CDR3 is TGTGCCAGCAGAACTAGTAATAGCGGGGTTGGCGGGGAGCTGTTTTTT. As protein: CASRTSNSGVGGELFF.

J is TRBJ2-5 and V is TRBV5-4; TRBD1 agrees at 7 bases. CDR1 is SGHNT and CDR2 is YYREEE in the germline V gene (reference sequence). V gave up 0 bases and J gave up 2 bases; unmatched junction bases: 1. This CDR3 has 14 amino acids. Here the CDR3 reads CASSLGTGQETQYF. CDR3 nucleotides: TGTGCCAGCAGCTTGGGGACAGGACAAGAGACCCAGTACTTC.